A selection of T cell receptor beta chains follows, all from one sample in a study of T-cell memory formation after mild COVID-19. TCRdb itself ran the 5' RACE reads through MiXCR, one entry per CDR3 protein. The repertoire holds fewer than 600,000 distinct CDR3 sequences, 20% to 25% seen once, with approximately 8% in the top ten. Material: PBMCs or a T cell subset sorted from them (not recorded which). The source is an adult woman who had mild COVID-19 (a few samples of this study predate the infection). Cell type and time point are not known. The CDR3 runs from the conserved cysteine through the conserved F or W. D genes are given only for firm matches. Size tells how often a clone was seen (once, few, many) or the class of an expanded clone, and some rows leave it out.

V gene,J gene,clone size,D gene,CDR3 DNA,CDR3 protein
TRBV5-1,TRBJ2-7,.,.,TGCGCCAGCAGCTCCGGTCAGCCGAATGCCTACGAGCAGTACTTC,CASSSGQPNAYEQYF
TRBV25-1,TRBJ1-2,few,.,TGTGCCAGCAGTAAAGGGGGTCCCTCAGGCTACACCTTC,CASSKGGPSGYTF
TRBV5-1,TRBJ2-7,.,.,TGCGCCAGTAAAGGATCCGAGCAGTACTTC,CASKGSEQYF
TRBV5-5,TRBJ1-1,few,.,TGTGCCAGCATCCTGCGAGGGGGGAACACTGAAGCTTTCTTT,CASILRGGNTEAFF
TRBV2,TRBJ2-7,few,TRBD2,TGTGCCAGCAGTCCCTTAGCGGGGAGGGAGTACTTC,CASSPLAGREYF
TRBV5-1,TRBJ2-2,.,TRBD2,TGCGCCAGCAGCTCCCTGATAGCGGGAGGGAACACCGGGGAGCTGTTTTTT,CASSSLIAGGNTGELFF
TRBV14,TRBJ2-7,few,.,TGTGCCAGCAGCCAGTACAGAAACTCCTACGAGCAGTACTTC,CASSQYRNSYEQYF
TRBV5-1,TRBJ2-7,few,TRBD1,TGCGCCAGCAGCTTGGGACAGGGTACGGACGAGCAGTACTTC,CASSLGQGTDEQYF
TRBV6-2/TRBV6-3,TRBJ2-5,few,.,TGTGCCAGCAGTTACAGGTCAGCCCAAGAGACCCAGTACTTC,CASSYRSAQETQYF
TRBV24-1,TRBJ2-3,.,TRBD1,TGTGCCACCAGTGATTTGCGAACAGGGGCGATGGGCACAGATACGCAGTATTTT,CATSDLRTGAMGTDTQYF
TRBV7-2,TRBJ1-2,many,.,TGTGCCAGCAGCATTCGGTTTGGGGGCTACACCTTC,CASSIRFGGYTF
TRBV14,TRBJ1-1,.,.,TGTGCCAGCAGCCAACAGATCTACACTGAAGCTTTCTTT,CASSQQIYTEAFF
TRBV25-1,TRBJ1-4,.,.,TGTGCCAGCAGTGAATCCCCAGGGGCGGGTGAAAAACTGTTTTTT,CASSESPGAGEKLFF
TRBV15,TRBJ1-2,few,.,TGTGCCACCAGCAGAGAGCGGGGTGTAAACTATGGCTACACCTTC,CATSRERGVNYGYTF
TRBV7-8,TRBJ2-2,few,.,TGTGCCAGCAGCTTGGTGCTTCTGCAGGTTGGATCGAACACCGGGGAGCTGTTTTTT,CASSLVLLQVGSNTGELFF
TRBV20-1,TRBJ2-1,.,.,TGCAGTGCTAGGGCACCCGCCAATGAGCAGTTCTTC,CSARAPANEQFF
TRBV12-3/TRBV12-4,TRBJ2-2,.,.,TGTGCCAGCAGTTTTGGGCACGGGGAGCTGTTTTTT,CASSFGHGELFF
TRBV7-8,TRBJ1-1,many,.,TGTGCCAGTAGCCCGGGGAGGGCTACTGAAGCTTTCTTT,CASSPGRATEAFF
TRBV20-1,TRBJ1-2,few,.,TGCAGTGCTCGCGGGGATTTCTATGGCTACACCTTC,CSARGDFYGYTF
TRBV2,TRBJ2-1,.,TRBD1,TGTGCCAGCATAAGATCCGGGACAGGGTCGCATGAGCAGTTCTTC,CASIRSGTGSHEQFF
TRBV10-2,TRBJ2-1,few,TRBD2,TGCGCCAGCAGAACCGGGACTAGCGGAGGGGATGAGCAGTTCTTC,CASRTGTSGGDEQFF
TRBV12-3/TRBV12-4,TRBJ2-1,.,TRBD2,TGTGCCAGCAGTTTGTGGGCTAGCGGGCCCTCGGATGAGCAGTTCTTC,CASSLWASGPSDEQFF